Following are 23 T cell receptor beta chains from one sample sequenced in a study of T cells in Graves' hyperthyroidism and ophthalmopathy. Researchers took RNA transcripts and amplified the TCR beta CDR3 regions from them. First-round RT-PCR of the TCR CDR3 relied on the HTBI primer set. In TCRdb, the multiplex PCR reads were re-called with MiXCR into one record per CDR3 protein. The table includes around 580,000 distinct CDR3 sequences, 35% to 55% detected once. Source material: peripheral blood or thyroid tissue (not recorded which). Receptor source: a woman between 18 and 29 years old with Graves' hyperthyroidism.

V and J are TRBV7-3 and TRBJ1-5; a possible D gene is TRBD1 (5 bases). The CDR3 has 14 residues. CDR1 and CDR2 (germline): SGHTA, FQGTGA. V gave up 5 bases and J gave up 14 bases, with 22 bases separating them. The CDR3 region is CASSERPGRGDEHF. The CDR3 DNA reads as TGTGCCAGCAGCGAAAGGCCAGGGCGGGGCGATGAGCATTTT. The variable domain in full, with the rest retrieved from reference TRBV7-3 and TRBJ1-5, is GAGVSQTPSNKVTEKGKYVELRCDPISGHTALYWYRQSLGQGPEFLIYFQGTGAADDSGLPNDRFFAVRPEGSVSTLKIQRTERGDSAVYLCASSERPGRGDEHFGDGTRLSIL.

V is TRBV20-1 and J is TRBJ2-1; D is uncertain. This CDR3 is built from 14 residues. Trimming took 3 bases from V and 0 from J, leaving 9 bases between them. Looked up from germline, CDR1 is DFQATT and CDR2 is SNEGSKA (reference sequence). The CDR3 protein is CSASMSVSYNEQFF. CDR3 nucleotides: TGCAGTGCTAGCATGAGTGTCTCCTACAATGAGCAGTTCTTC.

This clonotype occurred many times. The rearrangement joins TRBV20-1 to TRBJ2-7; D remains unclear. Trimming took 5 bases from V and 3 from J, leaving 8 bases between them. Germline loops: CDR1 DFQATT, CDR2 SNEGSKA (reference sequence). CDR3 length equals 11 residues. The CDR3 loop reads CSAQPSYEQYF. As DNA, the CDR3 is TGCAGTGCTCAACCCAGCTACGAGCAGTACTTC.

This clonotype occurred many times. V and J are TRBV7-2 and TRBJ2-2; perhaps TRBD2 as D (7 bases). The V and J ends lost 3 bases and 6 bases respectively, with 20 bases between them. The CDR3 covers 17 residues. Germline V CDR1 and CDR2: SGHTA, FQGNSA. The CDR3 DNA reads TGTGCCAGCAGCTTGAGGGCGGCGGGGGCCAGGGCCGGGGAGCTGTTTTTT. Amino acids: CASSLRAAGARAGELFF.

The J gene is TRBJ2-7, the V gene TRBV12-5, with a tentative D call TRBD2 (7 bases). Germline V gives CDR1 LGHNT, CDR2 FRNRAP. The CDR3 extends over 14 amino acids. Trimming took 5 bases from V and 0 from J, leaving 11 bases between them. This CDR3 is CASGEGGGSYEQYF. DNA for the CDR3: TGTGCTAGTGGTGAGGGAGGGGGCTCCTACGAGCAGTACTTC.

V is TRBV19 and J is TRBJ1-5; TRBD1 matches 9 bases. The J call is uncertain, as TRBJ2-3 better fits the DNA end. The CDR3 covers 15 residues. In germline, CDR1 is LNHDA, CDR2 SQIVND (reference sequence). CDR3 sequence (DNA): TGTGCCAGTAGTAGCCGGGACAGGGATGCAGATACGCAGTATTTT. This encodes CASSSRDRDADTQYF.

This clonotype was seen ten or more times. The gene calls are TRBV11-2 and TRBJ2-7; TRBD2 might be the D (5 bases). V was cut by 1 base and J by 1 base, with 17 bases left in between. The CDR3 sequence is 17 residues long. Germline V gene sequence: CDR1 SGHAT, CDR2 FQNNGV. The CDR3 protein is CASSLVRGSRKSYEQYF. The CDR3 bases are TGTGCCAGCAGCTTAGTTCGGGGTAGCCGAAAATCCTACGAGCAGTACTTC. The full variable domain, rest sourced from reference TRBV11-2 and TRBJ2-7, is EAGVAQSPRYKIIEKRQSVAFWCNPISGHATLYWYQQILGQGPKLLIQFQNNGVVDDSQLPKDRFSAERLKGVDSTLKIQPAKLEDSAVYLCASSLVRGSRKSYEQYFGPGTRLTVT.

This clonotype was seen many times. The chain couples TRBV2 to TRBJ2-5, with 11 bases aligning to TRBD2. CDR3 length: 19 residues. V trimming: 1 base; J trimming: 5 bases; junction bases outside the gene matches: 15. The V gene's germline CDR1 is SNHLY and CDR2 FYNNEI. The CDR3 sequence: CASSEVGTSGSARSETQYF. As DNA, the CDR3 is TGTGCCAGCAGTGAAGTAGGTACTAGCGGGAGTGCAAGGAGTGAGACCCAGTACTTC. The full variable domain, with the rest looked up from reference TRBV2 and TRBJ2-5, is EPEVTQTPSHQVTQMGQEVILRCVPISNHLYFYWYRQILGQKVEFLVSFYNNEISEKSEIFDDQFSVERPDGSNFTLKIRSTKLEDSAMYFCASSEVGTSGSARSETQYFGPGTRLLVL.

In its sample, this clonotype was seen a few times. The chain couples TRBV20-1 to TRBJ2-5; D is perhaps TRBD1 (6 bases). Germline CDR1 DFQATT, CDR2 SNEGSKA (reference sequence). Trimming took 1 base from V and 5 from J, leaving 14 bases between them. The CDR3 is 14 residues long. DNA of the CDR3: TGCAGTGCTAGAGTAACAGGGCAGGGGGAGACCCAGTACTTC. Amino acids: CSARVTGQGETQYF.

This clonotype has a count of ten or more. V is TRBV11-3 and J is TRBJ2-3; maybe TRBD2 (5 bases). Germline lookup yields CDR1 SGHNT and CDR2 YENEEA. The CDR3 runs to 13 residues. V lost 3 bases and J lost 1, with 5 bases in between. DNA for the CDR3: TGTGCCAGCAGCTTCGGGGGCACAGATACGCAGTATTTT. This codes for CASSFGGTDTQYF.

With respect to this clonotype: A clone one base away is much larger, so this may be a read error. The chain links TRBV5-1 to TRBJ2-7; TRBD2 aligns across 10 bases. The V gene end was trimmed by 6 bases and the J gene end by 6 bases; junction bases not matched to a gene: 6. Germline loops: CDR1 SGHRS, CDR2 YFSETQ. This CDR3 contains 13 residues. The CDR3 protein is CASTLSGRFEQYF. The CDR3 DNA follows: TGCGCCAGCACCCTTAGCGGGAGGTTCGAGCAGTACTTC.

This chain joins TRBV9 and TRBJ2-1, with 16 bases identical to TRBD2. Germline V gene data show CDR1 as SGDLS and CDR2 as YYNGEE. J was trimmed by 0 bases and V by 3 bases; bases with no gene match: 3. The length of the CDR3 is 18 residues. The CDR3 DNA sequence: TGTGCCAGCAGCGGCGGGACTAGCGGGAGGGCCTCCTACAATGAGCAGTTCTTC. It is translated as CASSGGTSGRASYNEQFF. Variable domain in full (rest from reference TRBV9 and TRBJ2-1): DSGVTQTPKHLITATGQRVTLRCSPRSGDLSVYWYQQSLDQGLQFLIQYYNGEERAKGNILERFSAQQFPDLHSELNLSSLELGDSALYFCASSGGTSGRASYNEQFFGPGTRLTVL.

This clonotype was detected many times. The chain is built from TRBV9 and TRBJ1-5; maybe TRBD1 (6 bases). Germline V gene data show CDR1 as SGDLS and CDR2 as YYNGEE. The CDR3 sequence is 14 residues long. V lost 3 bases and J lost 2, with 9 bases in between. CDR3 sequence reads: CASSEQGGNQPQHF. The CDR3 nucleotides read TGTGCCAGCAGCGAACAGGGTGGCAATCAGCCCCAGCATTTT.

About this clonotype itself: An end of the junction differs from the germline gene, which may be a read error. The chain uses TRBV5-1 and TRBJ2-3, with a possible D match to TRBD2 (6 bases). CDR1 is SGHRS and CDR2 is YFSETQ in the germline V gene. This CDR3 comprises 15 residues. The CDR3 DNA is TGTGCCAGCAGCGCTCGACTAGACGTCACAGATACGCAGTATTTT. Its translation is CASSARLDVTDTQYF.

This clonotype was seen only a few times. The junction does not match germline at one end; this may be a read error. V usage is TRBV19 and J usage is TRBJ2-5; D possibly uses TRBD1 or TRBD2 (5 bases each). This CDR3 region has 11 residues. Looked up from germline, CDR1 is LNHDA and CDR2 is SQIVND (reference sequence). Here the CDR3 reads CASSSRGKEFF. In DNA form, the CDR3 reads TGTGCCAGTAGTAGCCGGGGCAAGGAGTTCTTC.

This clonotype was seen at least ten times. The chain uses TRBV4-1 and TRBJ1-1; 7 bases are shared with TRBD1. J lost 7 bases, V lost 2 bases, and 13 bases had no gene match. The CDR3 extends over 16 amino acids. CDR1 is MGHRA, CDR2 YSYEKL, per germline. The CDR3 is CASSQSPTGYTLEAFF. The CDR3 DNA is TGCGCCAGCAGCCAATCCCCGACAGGGTACACCCTTGAAGCTTTCTTT.

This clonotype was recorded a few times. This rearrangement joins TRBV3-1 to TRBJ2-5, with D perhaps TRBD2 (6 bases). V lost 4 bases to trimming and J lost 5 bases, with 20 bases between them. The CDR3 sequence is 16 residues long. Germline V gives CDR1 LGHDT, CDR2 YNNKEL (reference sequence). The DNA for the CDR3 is TGTGCCAGCAGCCGATTTTCACTAGCAGGGCGGGAGACCCAGTACTTC. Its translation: CASSRFSLAGRETQYF.

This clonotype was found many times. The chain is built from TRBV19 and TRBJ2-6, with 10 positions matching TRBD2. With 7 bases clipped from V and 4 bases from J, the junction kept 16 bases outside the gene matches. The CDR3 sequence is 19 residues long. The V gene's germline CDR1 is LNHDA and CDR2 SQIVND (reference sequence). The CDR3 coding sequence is TGTGCCAGTACCCCATCAGCCCTAGCGGGAGTATCCGGGGCCAACGTCCTGACTTTC. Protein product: CASTPSALAGVSGANVLTF. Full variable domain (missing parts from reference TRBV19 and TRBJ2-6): DGGITQSPKYLFRKEGQNVTLSCEQNLNHDAMYWYRQDPGQGLRLIYYSQIVNDFQKGDIAEGYSVSREKKESFPLTVTSAQKNPTAFYLCASTPSALAGVSGANVLTFGAGSRLTVL.

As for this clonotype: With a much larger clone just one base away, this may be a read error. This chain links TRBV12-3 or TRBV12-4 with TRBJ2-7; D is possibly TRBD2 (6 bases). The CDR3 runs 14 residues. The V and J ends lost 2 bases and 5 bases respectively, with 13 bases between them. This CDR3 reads CASSLYREPHEQYF. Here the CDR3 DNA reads TGTGCCAGCAGTTTATATCGGGAGCCCCACGAGCAGTACTTC.

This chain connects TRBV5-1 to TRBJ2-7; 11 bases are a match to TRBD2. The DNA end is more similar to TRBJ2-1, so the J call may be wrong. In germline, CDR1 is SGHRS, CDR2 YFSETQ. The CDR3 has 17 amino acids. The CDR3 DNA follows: TGCGCCAGCAGCTTGGGACTAGCGGGGAAGACGTACAATGAGCAGTTCTTC. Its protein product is CASSLGLAGKTYNEQFF.

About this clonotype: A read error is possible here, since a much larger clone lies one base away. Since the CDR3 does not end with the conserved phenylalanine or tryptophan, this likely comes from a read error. CDR3 DNA sequence: TGTGCCAGCAGCTCGAAACAGGGGGAGACCCAGTACCTC. The encoded protein is CASSSKQGETQYL. The V call is TRBV7-9, the J call TRBJ2-5, with TRBD1 matching over 7 bases. V lost 4 bases, J lost 5 bases, and 4 bases stayed unmatched. This CDR3 is built from 13 residues. CDR1 SEHNR and CDR2 FQNEAQ come from the germline V gene (reference sequence).

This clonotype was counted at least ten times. CDR3 nucleotide sequence: TGTGCCAGTAGTATCTCGGGACAGGGGCGTTCACCCCTCCACTTT. It translates to CASSISGQGRSPLHF. V gene TRBV19 combines with J gene TRBJ1-6; 10 bases agree with TRBD1. This CDR3 has 15 amino acids. The ends lost 3 bases at V and 9 bases at J; junction bases unmatched: 5. Germline CDR1 is LNHDA and CDR2 is SQIVND (reference sequence).

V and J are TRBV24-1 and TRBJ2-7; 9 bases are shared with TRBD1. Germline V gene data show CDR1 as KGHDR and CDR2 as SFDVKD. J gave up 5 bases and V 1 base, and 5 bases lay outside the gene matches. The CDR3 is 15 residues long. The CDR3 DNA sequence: TGTGCCACCAGTGATTTTGGGGACAGGGCGGACGAGCAGTACTTC. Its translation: CATSDFGDRADEQYF.